This TCR beta chain was recovered during a study of cytotoxic CD8 clonotypes in ibrutinib-treated CLL. The overall study: Fewer than 13 relapsed/refractory, roughly 16 treatment-naive; around 18 IGHV unmutated.

This table comes from immunoSEQ multiplex PCR, and its TCRdb copy is limited to in-frame clones, with some not included. The data contain about 130,000 clones, 70% to 90% of them seen just once; the ten biggest clones take up roughly 2%. Germline V lookup: CDR1 SGHVS, CDR2 FQNEAQ. This CDR3 spans 16 amino acids. After removal of 6 bases from V and 5 bases from J, the junction contained 8 bases not matched to a gene. In its sample, this clone was seen once. J is TRBJ1-6 and V is TRBV7-8, with 9 bases lining up with TRBD1. The material sequenced was PBMCs, taken after 24 months of ibrutinib treatment. This TCR was recovered from a human donor with chronic lymphocytic leukemia. This chain's CDR3 is CASRSQGASNNSPLHF. The CDR3 DNA reads as TGTGCCAGCAGGTCACAGGGGGCTTCCAATAATTCACCCCTCCACTTT.